A single sample is the source of the 3 T cell receptor beta chains below, sequenced in a study of blood T cells in healthy people across ages. Using a J-beta primer mix together with a sample-barcoded 5' primer, a second PCR was run for roughly 7 to 12 cycles. Using its own MiXCR run on the 5' RACE reads, TCRdb lists one record per CDR3 protein. The sample consists of approximately 800,000 distinct CDR3 sequences, roughly 25% of them appearing once. This same sample was also part of a study on T cells of mothers and their children.

The sequencing sample was made of blood. The receptors stem from a boy aged 5-17 years in good health.

This clonotype was detected a few times. The gene calls are TRBV7-2 and TRBJ2-5; D is possibly TRBD2 (5 bases). The J call may not be correct, given that the DNA end is closer to TRBJ2-1. The V gene's germline CDR1 is SGHTA and CDR2 FQGNSA. The CDR3 length is 11 residues. The CDR3 is CAGARDNEQFF. The DNA of the CDR3 is TGTGCCGGCGCGAGGGACAATGAGCAGTTCTTC.

The J gene is TRBJ2-7, the V gene TRBV15; TRBD2 aligns across 8 bases. This CDR3 has 15 amino acids. V lost 3 bases and J lost 0; bases outside the gene matches: 4. Germline CDR1 and CDR2: LNHNV and YYDKDF (reference sequence). In nucleotides, the CDR3 is TGTGCCACCAGCAGTGTAGCGGGGAACTCCTACGAGCAGTACTTC. Its protein product is CATSSVAGNSYEQYF.

V is TRBV12-3 or TRBV12-4 and J is TRBJ1-1; D uncertain. V was cut by 4 bases and J by 0 bases, with 3 bases left in between. The CDR3 has 12 amino acids. CDR3 region: CASSWMNTEAFF. The CDR3 region has the DNA TGTGCCAGCAGTTGGATGAACACTGAAGCTTTCTTT.